One and the same sample provided the 23 T cell receptor beta chains below, sequenced in a study of cytomegalovirus exposure and HLA in healthy donors. The PCR had 60 Vbeta and 13 Jbeta primers. Some clones are missing from TCRdb's copy, which holds only in-frame ones; the method was immunoSEQ multiplex PCR. The table lists more than 100,000 clones, about 73% of them singletons, with around 4.5% in the top ten. Sequenced input: PBMCs. These receptors were obtained from a woman aged 40-49 years in good health and CMV-seronegative.

The chain couples TRBV2 to TRBJ2-1; the D is unclear. This CDR3 contains 13 residues. Deletions cut 8 bases from V and 3 bases from J, with 11 bases between. CDR1 SNHLY and CDR2 FYNNEI come from the germline V gene. For the CDR3, the DNA is TGTGCCAGCTCCCGCCGCGGCTACAATGAGCAGTTCTTC. It codes for CASSRRGYNEQFF.

The chain couples TRBV5-1 to TRBJ2-1; TRBD2 might be the D (6 bases). Trimming stripped 1 base from V and 8 bases from J, with 10 bases between. Germline values: CDR1 SGHRS, CDR2 YFSETQ. The CDR3 is 13 amino acids. The CDR3 protein is CASSLFPGDEQFF. In DNA form, the CDR3 reads TGCGCCAGCAGCTTGTTCCCGGGGGATGAGCAGTTCTTC.

The J gene is TRBJ1-5, the V gene TRBV4-3; TRBD1 matches at 12 bases. The CDR3 is 15 amino acids. Trimming removed 3 bases from V and 6 bases from J; junction bases left unmatched: 3. Germline lookup yields CDR1 LGHNA and CDR2 YSLEER. The CDR3 bases are TGCGCCAGCAGCCAGGGGACAGGGGGCCGTCAGCCCCAGCATTTT. It is translated as CASSQGTGGRQPQHF.

The chain joins TRBV19 to TRBJ1-1; D possibly corresponds to TRBD1 (5 bases). Between the trimmed V and J ends, which lost 1 base and 6 bases, there was a span of 12 bases. The germline V gene has CDR1 LNHDA and CDR2 SQIVND (reference sequence). The CDR3 has 14 residues. CDR3 sequence (DNA): TGTGCCAGTAGTATAGTTGGGGTAGGGGCTGAAGCTTTCTTT. It translates to CASSIVGVGAEAFF.

This chain uses TRBV5-8 with TRBJ2-7; the match to TRBD2 covers 8 bases. The J segment lost 3 bases and the V segment lost 2 bases, leaving 10 bases of the junction unmatched. The CDR3 is made up of 16 amino acids. Germline lookup yields CDR1 SGHTS and CDR2 YDEGEE. CDR3 coding DNA: TGTGCCAGCAGCTTTTTCGTACTAGCGGAAGTCTACGAGCAGTACTTC. It translates to CASSFFVLAEVYEQYF.

About this clone itself: Other DNA variants within this sample encode the same CDR3. The chain combines TRBV7-9 with TRBJ2-5; D is unclear. This CDR3 has 14 amino acids. Trimming took off 0 bases at V and 2 bases at J, with 7 bases between the two ends. The germline gives CDR1 SEHNR, CDR2 FQNEAQ (reference sequence). The CDR3: CASSLAGAQETQYF. CDR3 in DNA: TGTGCCAGCAGCTTAGCGGGCGCTCAAGAGACCCAGTACTTC.

This clone came up a few times. This chain joins TRBV29-1 and TRBJ1-1, with 8 bases identical to TRBD1. The germline V gene encodes CDR1 SQVTM and CDR2 ANQGSEA. CDR3 length equals 14 residues. The junction had 11 bases not matched to a gene; V was cut back by 5 bases and J by 6 bases. The CDR3 DNA reads as TGCAGCGTTCTTGCAGGGGGCGTAAGTCCTGAAGCTTTCTTT. Protein product: CSVLAGGVSPEAFF. The variable domain in full, completed from reference TRBV29-1 and TRBJ1-1, reads SAVISQKPSRDICQRGTSLTIQCQVDSQVTMMFWYRQQPGQSLTLIATANQGSEATYESGFVIDKFPISRPNLTFSTLTVSNMSPEDSSIYLCSVLAGGVSPEAFFGQGTRLTVV.

This chain joins TRBV29-1 and TRBJ2-5; 7 bases align to TRBD1. Germline CDR1 is SQVTM and CDR2 is ANQGSEA. The CDR3 has 13 amino acids. After removal of 7 bases from V and 4 bases from J, the junction contained 9 bases not matched to a gene. The CDR3 nucleotides are TGCAGCGGCCACAGGGGTGAAGGAGAGACCCAGTACTTC. It yields the protein CSGHRGEGETQYF.

This clone was found once. In nucleotides, the CDR3 is TGTGCCAGCATAGCACCGGGACAAAGAGATTATCAGTACTTC. Translating gives CASIAPGQRDYQYF. V usage is TRBV19 and J usage is TRBJ2-4; TRBD1 is a possible D gene (6 bases). CDR3 length: 14 residues. V lost 9 bases and J lost 12, with 24 bases in between. Germline loops: CDR1 LNHDA, CDR2 SQIVND (reference sequence).

The chain employs TRBV4-1 and TRBJ2-7; weak D call: TRBD1 (5 bases). Germline values: CDR1 MGHRA, CDR2 YSYEKL. The CDR3 runs 18 residues. Deletions cut 0 bases from V and 1 base from J, with 19 bases between. This CDR3 reads CASSQDAPTEDYSYEQYF. In nucleotides, the CDR3 is TGCGCCAGCAGCCAAGACGCCCCGACAGAAGATTATTCCTACGAGCAGTACTTC.

The chain uses TRBV9 and TRBJ2-7, with TRBD1 matching 11 bases. Germline CDR1 is SGDLS and CDR2 is YYNGEE. The CDR3 has 16 amino acids. V was clipped by 0 bases and J by 4 bases; unmatched bases: 6. The CDR3 is CASSVDPGTGGYEQYF. The CDR3, as DNA: TGTGCCAGCAGCGTAGACCCCGGGACAGGGGGATACGAGCAGTACTTC.

A few counts support this clone. The chain joins TRBV7-2 to TRBJ2-2; 9 bases are shared with TRBD1. This CDR3 contains 15 residues. Germline V gene data show CDR1 as SGHTA and CDR2 as FQGNSA. V dropped 7 bases and J dropped 0; count of bases not matched to a gene: 3. This chain's CDR3 is CASMRQGANTGELFF. DNA of the CDR3: TGTGCCAGCATGCGACAGGGGGCGAACACCGGGGAGCTGTTTTTT.

The V and J genes are TRBV7-6 and TRBJ1-4; 8 positions agree with TRBD1. Germline trimming cut 5 bases from V and 6 bases from J; bases unmatched to any gene: 8. This CDR3 is 15 amino acids long. In germline, CDR1 is SGHVS, CDR2 FNYEAQ. CDR3 in DNA: TGTGCCAGCAGCCGAGGACAGGGACTCTATGAAAAACTGTTTTTT. It is translated as CASSRGQGLYEKLFF.

This rearrangement joins TRBV19 to TRBJ1-1, with 9 bases that match TRBD1. J was trimmed by 2 bases and V by 10 bases; bases with no gene match: 11. From germline, CDR1 is LNHDA and CDR2 SQIVND (reference sequence). This CDR3 has 15 residues. CDR3 amino acids: CATSRGTGSNTEAFF. In DNA form, the CDR3 reads TGTGCCACCTCCCGAGGGACAGGGAGTAACACTGAAGCTTTCTTT.

This clone was observed a single time. The chain couples TRBV5-4 to TRBJ2-5, with D unresolved. With the DNA end fitting TRBJ2-7 better, the J assignment may be wrong. Per germline, CDR1 SGHNT and CDR2 YYREEE (reference sequence). There are 12 residues in the CDR3. CDR3 in DNA: TGTGCCAGCAGCTTGGATAACTACGAGCAGTACTTC. Encoded protein: CASSLDNYEQYF.

V and J are TRBV9 and TRBJ2-1; 11 nucleotides agree with TRBD2. V shed 3 bases, J shed 7 bases, and the junction held 9 bases outside the gene matches. The CDR3 spans 16 residues. CDR1 is SGDLS, CDR2 YYNGEE, per germline. The CDR3 DNA reads as TGTGCCAGCAGCGCGGCTAGCGGGGGGCCGGGGAATGAGCAGTTCTTC. This codes for CASSAASGGPGNEQFF.

This sequence joins TRBV9 and TRBJ2-3, with 9 bases identical to TRBD2. This CDR3 is 16 amino acids long. V shed 0 bases, J shed 4 bases, and the junction held 6 bases outside the gene matches. CDR1 is SGDLS, CDR2 YYNGEE, per germline. The CDR3 nucleotides read TGTGCCAGCAGCGTAGGAGGTAGCGGGAGTGCAGATACGCAGTATTTT. This gives the protein CASSVGGSGSADTQYF.

This clone has just a few counts. The V and J genes are TRBV11-1 and TRBJ2-1; 7 positions match TRBD1. The CDR3 length is 17 residues. Germline loops: CDR1 SGHAT, CDR2 FQDESV (reference sequence). The V segment lost 4 bases and the J segment 0 bases; nucleotides outside the gene matches: 9. CDR3 amino acids: CASSYGQALSSYNEQFF. The CDR3 DNA reads as TGTGCCAGCAGCTACGGACAGGCCCTGAGCTCCTACAATGAGCAGTTCTTC.

This chain connects TRBV19 to TRBJ1-5; TRBD1 agrees at 7 bases. CDR3 size: 17 residues. Germline CDR1 is LNHDA and CDR2 is SQIVND (reference sequence). J gave up 0 bases and V 8 bases, and 13 bases lay outside the gene matches. The CDR3 loop reads CASGARQGGYSNQPQHF. The CDR3 DNA reads TGTGCCAGTGGGGCGCGACAGGGAGGATATAGCAATCAGCCCCAGCATTTT.

This clone was observed once. The J gene is TRBJ2-7, the V gene TRBV2, with 9 bases aligning to TRBD2. V shed 6 bases and J 2 bases; nucleotides not matched to a gene: 5. Germline CDR1 reads SNHLY; CDR2 reads FYNNEI. The CDR3 totals 14 residues. The chain's CDR3 is CASSGRGGPYEQYF. The CDR3 DNA is TGTGCCAGCAGCGGGCGGGGGGGTCCCTACGAGCAGTACTTC. Based on the CDR3 plus reference TRBV2 and TRBJ2-7, the full variable domain is EPEVTQTPSHQVTQMGQEVILRCVPISNHLYFYWYRQILGQKVEFLVSFYNNEISEKSEIFDDQFSVERPDGSNFTLKIRSTKLEDSAMYFCASSGRGGPYEQYFGPGTRLTVT.

A few counts support this clone. The chain uses TRBV7-6 and TRBJ2-3; a weak D match, TRBD2 (6 bases). Germline V lookup: CDR1 SGHVS, CDR2 FNYEAQ. The CDR3 runs 15 residues. The V end was cut by 0 bases, the J end by 6 bases, with 13 bases between. In nucleotides, the CDR3 is TGTGCCAGCAGCTTAGCGGGGGGAGGTCTGGATACGCAGTATTTT. Protein sequence: CASSLAGGGLDTQYF.

This chain links TRBV5-1 with TRBJ2-1; TRBD1 is a possible D gene (6 bases). V was shortened by 1 base and J by 3 bases, with 20 bases between the two germline ends. The CDR3 covers 18 residues. Germline loops: CDR1 SGHRS, CDR2 YFSETQ. The CDR3 DNA sequence: TGCGCCAGCAGCTTGTCGGCGGACAGCCTTATTTACTACAATGAGCAGTTCTTC. Translating gives CASSLSADSLIYYNEQFF.

This chain joins TRBV19 and TRBJ2-2, with 9 bases matching TRBD1. The CDR3 is made up of 14 amino acids. Germline V gene sequence: CDR1 LNHDA, CDR2 SQIVND (reference sequence). Trimming at V came to 5 bases and at J to 7 bases, leaving 5 bases not matched to a gene. The DNA of the CDR3 is TGTGCCAGTAGTCCCGGGACAGGGATCGGGGAGCTGTTTTTT. It encodes CASSPGTGIGELFF.